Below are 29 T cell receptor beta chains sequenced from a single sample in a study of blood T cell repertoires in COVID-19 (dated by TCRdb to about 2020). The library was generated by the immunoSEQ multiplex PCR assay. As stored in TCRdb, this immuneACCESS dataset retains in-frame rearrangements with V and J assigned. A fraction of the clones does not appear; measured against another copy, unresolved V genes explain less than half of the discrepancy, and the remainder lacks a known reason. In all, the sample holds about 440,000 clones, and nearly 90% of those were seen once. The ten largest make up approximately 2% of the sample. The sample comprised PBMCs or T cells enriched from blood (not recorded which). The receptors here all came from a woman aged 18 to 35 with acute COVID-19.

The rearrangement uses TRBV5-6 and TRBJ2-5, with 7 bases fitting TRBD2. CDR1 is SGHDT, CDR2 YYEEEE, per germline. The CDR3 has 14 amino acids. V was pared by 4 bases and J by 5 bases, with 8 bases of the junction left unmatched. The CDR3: CASSRGNGGETQYF. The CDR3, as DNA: TGTGCCAGCAGCCGCGGGAACGGGGGGGAGACCCAGTACTTC.

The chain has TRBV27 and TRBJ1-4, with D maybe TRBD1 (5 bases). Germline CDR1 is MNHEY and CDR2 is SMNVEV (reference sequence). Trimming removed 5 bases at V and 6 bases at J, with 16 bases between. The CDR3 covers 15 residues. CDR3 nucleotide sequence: TGTGCCAGCAGTGTTACCCCCGACAGTTATGAAAAACTGTTTTTT. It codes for CASSVTPDSYEKLFF.

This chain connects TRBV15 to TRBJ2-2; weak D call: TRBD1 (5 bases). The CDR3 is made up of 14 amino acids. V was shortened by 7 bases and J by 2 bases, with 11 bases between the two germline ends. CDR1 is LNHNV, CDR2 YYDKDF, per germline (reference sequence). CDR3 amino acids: CATKKDTNTGELFF. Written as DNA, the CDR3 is TGTGCCACCAAAAAGGACACTAACACCGGGGAGCTGTTTTTT.

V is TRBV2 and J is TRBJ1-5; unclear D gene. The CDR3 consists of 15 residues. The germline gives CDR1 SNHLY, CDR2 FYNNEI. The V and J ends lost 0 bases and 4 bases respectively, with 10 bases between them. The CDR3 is CASSEASGHNQPQHF. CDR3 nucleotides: TGTGCCAGCAGTGAAGCGTCCGGTCATAATCAGCCCCAGCATTTT.

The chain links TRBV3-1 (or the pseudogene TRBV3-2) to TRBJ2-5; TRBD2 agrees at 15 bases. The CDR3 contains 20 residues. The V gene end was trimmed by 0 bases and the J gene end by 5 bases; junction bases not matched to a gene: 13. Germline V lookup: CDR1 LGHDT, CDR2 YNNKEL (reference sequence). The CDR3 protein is CASSQDVSGTSGRLQETQYF. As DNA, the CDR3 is TGTGCCAGCAGCCAAGACGTGTCCGGGACTAGCGGGAGGTTGCAGGAGACCCAGTACTTC.

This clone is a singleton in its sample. This CDR3 is CASSNTIRLAGVGEQYF. CDR3 nucleotide sequence: TGCGCCAGCAGCAACACTATCCGACTAGCGGGGGTGGGAGAGCAGTACTTC. V usage is TRBV5-1 and J usage is TRBJ2-7; 12 bases line up with TRBD2. The ends lost 4 bases at V and 7 bases at J; junction bases unmatched: 15. Looked up from germline, CDR1 is SGHRS and CDR2 is YFSETQ. The CDR3 is made up of 17 amino acids.

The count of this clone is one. This chain's CDR3 is CASSQETGGTGELFF. For the CDR3, the DNA is TGTGCCAGCAGCCAAGAGACAGGGGGCACCGGGGAGCTGTTTTTT. The chain uses TRBV3-1 (or the pseudogene TRBV3-2) and TRBJ2-2; 9 nucleotides align to TRBD1. Trimming at V came to 0 bases and at J to 4 bases, leaving 0 bases not matched to a gene. Germline values: CDR1 LGHDT, CDR2 YNNKEL (reference sequence). The CDR3 runs to 15 residues.

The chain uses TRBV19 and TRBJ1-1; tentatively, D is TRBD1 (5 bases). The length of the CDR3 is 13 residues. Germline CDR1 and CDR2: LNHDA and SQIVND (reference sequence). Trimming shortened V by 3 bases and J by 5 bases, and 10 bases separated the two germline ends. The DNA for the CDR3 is TGTGCCAGTAGTATGGGGGGTTGGACTGAAGCTTTCTTT. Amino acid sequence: CASSMGGWTEAFF.

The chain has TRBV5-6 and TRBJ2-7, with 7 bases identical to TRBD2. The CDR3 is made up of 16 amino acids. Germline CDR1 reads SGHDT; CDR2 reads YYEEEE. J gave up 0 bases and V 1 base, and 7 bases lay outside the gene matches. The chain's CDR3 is CASSLWASGSSYEQYF. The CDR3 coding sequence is TGTGCCAGCAGCTTGTGGGCTAGCGGATCCTCCTACGAGCAGTACTTC.

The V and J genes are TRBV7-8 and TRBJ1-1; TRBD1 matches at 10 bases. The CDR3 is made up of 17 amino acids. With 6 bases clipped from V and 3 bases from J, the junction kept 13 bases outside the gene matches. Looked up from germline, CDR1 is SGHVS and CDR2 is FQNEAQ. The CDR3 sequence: CASRGETKTGGHTEAFF. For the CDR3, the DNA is TGTGCCAGCAGAGGAGAAACCAAGACAGGGGGCCACACTGAAGCTTTCTTT. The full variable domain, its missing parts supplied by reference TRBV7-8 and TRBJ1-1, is GAGVSQSPRYKVAKRGQDVALRCDPISGHVSLFWYQQALGQGPEFLTYFQNEAQLDKSGLPSDRFFAERPEGSVSTLKIQRTQQEDSAVYLCASRGETKTGGHTEAFFGQGTRLTVV.

DNA for the CDR3: TGTGCCAGCAGCTCCGCAGTGTACGAGCAGTACTTC. Its protein product is CASSSAVYEQYF. The chain carries TRBV13 and TRBJ2-7; D is uncertain. This CDR3 comprises 12 residues. V lost 4 bases to trimming and J lost 4 bases, with 8 bases between them. Germline lookup yields CDR1 PRHDT and CDR2 FYEKMQ (reference sequence). Complete variable domain (other parts from reference TRBV13 and TRBJ2-7): AAGVIQSPRHLIKEKRETATLKCYPIPRHDTVYWYQQGPGQDPQFLISFYEKMQSDKGSIPDRFSAQQFSDYHSELNMSSLELGDSALYFCASSSAVYEQYFGPGTRLTVT.

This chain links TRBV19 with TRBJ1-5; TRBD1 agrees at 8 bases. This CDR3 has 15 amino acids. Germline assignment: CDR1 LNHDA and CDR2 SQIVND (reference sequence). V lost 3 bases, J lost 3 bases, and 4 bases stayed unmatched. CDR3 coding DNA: TGTGCCAGTAGTATCCAGACAGGGGTCAATCAGCCCCAGCATTTT. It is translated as CASSIQTGVNQPQHF. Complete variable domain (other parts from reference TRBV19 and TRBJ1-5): DGGITQSPKYLFRKEGQNVTLSCEQNLNHDAMYWYRQDPGQGLRLIYYSQIVNDFQKGDIAEGYSVSREKKESFPLTVTSAQKNPTAFYLCASSIQTGVNQPQHFGDGTRLSIL.

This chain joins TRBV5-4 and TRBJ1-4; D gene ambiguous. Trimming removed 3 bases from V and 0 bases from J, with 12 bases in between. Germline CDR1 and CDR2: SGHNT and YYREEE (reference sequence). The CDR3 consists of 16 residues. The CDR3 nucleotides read TGTGCCAGCAGCTCACGTGGCAGTGCAACTAATGAAAAACTGTTTTTT. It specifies CASSSRGSATNEKLFF.

The CDR3 protein is CASSQVQQYF. The CDR3, as DNA: TGCGCCAGCAGCCAAGTACAGCAGTACTTC. The chain couples TRBV4-3 to TRBJ2-4; D is unclear. The CDR3 spans 10 residues. V dropped 1 base and J dropped 13 bases, with 5 bases sitting between them. Germline loops: CDR1 LGHNA, CDR2 YSLEER.

This CDR3 is CASRPTTEAFYEQYF. DNA for the CDR3: TGTGCCAGCAGACCTACCACTGAGGCTTTCTACGAGCAGTACTTC. The V gene is TRBV4-2, the J gene TRBJ2-7; D uncertain. Germline V gives CDR1 LGHNA, CDR2 YNFKEQ. The germline V and J ends were trimmed by 6 bases and 3 bases, with 18 bases remaining between them. The CDR3 sequence is 15 residues long.

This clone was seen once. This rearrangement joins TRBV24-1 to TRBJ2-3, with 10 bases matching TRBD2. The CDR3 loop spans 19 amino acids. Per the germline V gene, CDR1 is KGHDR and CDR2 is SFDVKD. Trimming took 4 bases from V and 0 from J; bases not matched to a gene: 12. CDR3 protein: CATSEPASGSSLSTDTQYF. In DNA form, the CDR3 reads TGTGCCACCAGTGAACCGGCTAGCGGGAGTTCCCTTAGCACAGATACGCAGTATTTT.

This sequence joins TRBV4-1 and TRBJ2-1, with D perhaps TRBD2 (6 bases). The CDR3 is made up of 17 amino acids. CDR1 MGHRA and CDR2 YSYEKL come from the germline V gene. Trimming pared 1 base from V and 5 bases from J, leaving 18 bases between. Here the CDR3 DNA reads TGCGCCAGCAGCCAAGGTGTTTGGGGAGGATCCGACAATGAGCAGTTCTTC. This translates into CASSQGVWGGSDNEQFF.

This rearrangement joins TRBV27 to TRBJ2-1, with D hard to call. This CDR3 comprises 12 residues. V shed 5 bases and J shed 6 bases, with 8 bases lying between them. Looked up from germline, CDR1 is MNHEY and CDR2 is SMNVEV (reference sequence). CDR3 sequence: CASSPHTNEQFF. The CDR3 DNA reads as TGTGCCAGCAGTCCACACACCAATGAGCAGTTCTTC.

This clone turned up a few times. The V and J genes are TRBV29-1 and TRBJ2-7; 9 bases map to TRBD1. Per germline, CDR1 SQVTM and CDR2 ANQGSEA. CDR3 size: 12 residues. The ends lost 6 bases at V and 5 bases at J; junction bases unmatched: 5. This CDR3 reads CSVGTGRHEQYF. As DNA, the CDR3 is TGCAGCGTGGGGACAGGGAGACACGAGCAGTACTTC.

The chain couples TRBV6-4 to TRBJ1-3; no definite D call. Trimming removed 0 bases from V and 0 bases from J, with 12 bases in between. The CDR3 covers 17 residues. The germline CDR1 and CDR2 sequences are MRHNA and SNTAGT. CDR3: CASSDSGEGVSGNTIYF. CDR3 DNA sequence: TGTGCCAGCAGTGACTCGGGAGAGGGAGTCTCTGGAAACACCATATATTTT.

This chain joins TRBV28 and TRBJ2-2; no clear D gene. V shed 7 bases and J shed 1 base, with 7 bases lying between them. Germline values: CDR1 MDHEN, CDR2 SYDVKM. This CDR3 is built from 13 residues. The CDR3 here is CASTYRNTGELFF. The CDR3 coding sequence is TGTGCCAGCACTTACAGGAACACCGGGGAGCTGTTTTTT.

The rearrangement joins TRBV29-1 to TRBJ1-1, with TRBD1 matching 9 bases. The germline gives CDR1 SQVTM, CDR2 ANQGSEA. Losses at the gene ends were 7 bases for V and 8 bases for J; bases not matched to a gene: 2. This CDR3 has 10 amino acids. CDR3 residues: CSAGTGEAFF. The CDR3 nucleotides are TGCAGCGCTGGGACAGGGGAAGCTTTCTTT.

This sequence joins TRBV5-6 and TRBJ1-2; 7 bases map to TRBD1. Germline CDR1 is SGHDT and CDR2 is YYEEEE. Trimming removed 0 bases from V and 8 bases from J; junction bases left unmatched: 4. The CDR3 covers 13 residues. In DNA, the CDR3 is TGTGCCAGCAGCTTGGGACAGGGTGACGGCTACACCTTC. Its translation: CASSLGQGDGYTF.

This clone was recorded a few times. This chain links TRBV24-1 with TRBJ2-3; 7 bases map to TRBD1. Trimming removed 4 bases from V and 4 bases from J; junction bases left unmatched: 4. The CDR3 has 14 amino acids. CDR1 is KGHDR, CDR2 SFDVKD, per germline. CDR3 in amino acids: CATSDTTGPDTQYF. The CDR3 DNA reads TGTGCCACCAGTGACACGACAGGGCCAGATACGCAGTATTTT.

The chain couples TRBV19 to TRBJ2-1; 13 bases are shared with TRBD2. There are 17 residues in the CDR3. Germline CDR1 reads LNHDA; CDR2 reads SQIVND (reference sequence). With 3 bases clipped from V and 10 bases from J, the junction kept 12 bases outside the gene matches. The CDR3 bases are TGTGCCAGTAGTATCCTCCCTGGACTAGCGGGAGATGAAGAGCAGTTCTTC. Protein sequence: CASSILPGLAGDEEQFF.

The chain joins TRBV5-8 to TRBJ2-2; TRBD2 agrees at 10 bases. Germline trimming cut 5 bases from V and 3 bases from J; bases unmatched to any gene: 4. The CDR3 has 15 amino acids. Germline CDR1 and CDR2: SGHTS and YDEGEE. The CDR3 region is CASSRGTSDTGELFF. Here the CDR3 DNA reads TGTGCCAGCAGTCGAGGGACTAGCGACACCGGGGAGCTGTTTTTT.

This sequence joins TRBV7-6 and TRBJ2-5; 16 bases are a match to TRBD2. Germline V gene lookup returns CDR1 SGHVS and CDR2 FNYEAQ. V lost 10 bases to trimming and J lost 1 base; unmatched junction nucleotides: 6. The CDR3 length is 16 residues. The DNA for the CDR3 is TGTGCCACGGGACTAGCGGGGGGGCTACGCCAAGAGACCCAGTACTTC. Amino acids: CATGLAGGLRQETQYF.

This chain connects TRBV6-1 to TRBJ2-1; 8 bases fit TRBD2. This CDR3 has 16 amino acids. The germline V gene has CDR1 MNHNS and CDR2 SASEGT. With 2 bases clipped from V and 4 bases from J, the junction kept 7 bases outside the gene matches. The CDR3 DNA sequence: TGTGCCAGCAGTGAAATTGGGGCTAGCGGGTACAATGAGCAGTTCTTC. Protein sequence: CASSEIGASGYNEQFF.

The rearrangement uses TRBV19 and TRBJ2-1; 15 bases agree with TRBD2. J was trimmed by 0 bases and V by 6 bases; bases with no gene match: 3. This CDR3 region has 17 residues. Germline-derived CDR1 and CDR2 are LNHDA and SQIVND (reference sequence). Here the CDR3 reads CASSPGLAGGSYNEQFF. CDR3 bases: TGTGCCAGTAGCCCGGGACTAGCGGGAGGCTCCTACAATGAGCAGTTCTTC. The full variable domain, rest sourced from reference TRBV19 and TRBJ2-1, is DGGITQSPKYLFRKEGQNVTLSCEQNLNHDAMYWYRQDPGQGLRLIYYSQIVNDFQKGDIAEGYSVSREKKESFPLTVTSAQKNPTAFYLCASSPGLAGGSYNEQFFGPGTRLTVL.